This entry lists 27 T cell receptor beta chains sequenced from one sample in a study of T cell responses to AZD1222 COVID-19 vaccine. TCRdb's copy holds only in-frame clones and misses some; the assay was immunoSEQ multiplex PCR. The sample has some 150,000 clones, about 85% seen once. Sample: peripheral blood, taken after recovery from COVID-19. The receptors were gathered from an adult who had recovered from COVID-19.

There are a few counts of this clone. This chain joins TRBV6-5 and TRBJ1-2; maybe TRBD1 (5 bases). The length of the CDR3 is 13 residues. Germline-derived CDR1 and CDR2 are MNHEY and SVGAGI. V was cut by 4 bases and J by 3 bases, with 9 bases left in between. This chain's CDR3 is CASSLDSYYGYTF. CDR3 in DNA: TGTGCCAGCAGTTTAGACAGCTACTATGGCTACACCTTC.

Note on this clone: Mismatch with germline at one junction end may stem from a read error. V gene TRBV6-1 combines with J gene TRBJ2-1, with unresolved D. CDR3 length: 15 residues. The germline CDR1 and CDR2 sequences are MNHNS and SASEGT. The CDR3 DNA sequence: TGTGCCAGCAGGGAAGGGTGGAGCGAGATCAATGAGCAGTTCTTC. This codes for CASREGWSEINEQFF.

CDR3: CASSLAGTSGGFTYEQYF. The CDR3 bases are TGTGCCAGCAGCTTGGCCGGGACTAGCGGGGGGTTCACCTACGAGCAGTACTTC. The J gene is TRBJ2-7, the V gene TRBV5-6; TRBD2 matches 15 bases. From germline, CDR1 is SGHDT and CDR2 YYEEEE. The CDR3 extends over 18 amino acids. V lost 0 bases, J lost 2 bases, and 6 bases stayed unmatched.

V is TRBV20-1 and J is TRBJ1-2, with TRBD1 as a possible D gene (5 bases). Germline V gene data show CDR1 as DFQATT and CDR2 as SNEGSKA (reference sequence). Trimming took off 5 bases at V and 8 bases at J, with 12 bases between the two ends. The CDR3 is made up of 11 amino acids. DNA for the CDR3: TGCAGTGCTGGGGACTCTGGAGGCTACACCTTC. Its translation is CSAGDSGGYTF.

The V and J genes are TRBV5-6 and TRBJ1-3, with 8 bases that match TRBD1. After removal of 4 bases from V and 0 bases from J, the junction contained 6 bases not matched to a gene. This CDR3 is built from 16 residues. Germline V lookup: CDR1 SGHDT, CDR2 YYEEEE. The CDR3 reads CASSETQGVSGNTIYF. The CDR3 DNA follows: TGTGCCAGCAGCGAGACACAGGGGGTCTCTGGAAACACCATATATTTT.

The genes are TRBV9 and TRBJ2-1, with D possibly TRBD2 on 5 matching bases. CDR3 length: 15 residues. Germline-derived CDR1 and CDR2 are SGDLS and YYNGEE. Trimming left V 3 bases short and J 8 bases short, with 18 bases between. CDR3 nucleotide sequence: TGTGCCAGCAGCGGAACCGGGGTCCTTGGTTATGAGCAGTTCTTC. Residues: CASSGTGVLGYEQFF.

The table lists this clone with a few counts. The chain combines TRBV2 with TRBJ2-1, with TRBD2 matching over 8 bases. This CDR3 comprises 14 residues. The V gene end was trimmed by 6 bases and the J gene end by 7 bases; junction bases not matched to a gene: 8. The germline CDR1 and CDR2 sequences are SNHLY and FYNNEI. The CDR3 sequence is CASSGTRTSNEQFF. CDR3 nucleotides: TGTGCCAGCAGCGGGACTAGAACCTCTAATGAGCAGTTCTTC.

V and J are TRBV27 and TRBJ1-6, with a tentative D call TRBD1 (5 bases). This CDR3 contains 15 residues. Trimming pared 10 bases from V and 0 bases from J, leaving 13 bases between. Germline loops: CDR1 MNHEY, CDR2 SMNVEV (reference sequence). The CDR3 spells CATHSGGSYNSPLHF. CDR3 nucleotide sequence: TGTGCCACCCACAGCGGGGGCTCCTATAATTCACCCCTCCACTTT.

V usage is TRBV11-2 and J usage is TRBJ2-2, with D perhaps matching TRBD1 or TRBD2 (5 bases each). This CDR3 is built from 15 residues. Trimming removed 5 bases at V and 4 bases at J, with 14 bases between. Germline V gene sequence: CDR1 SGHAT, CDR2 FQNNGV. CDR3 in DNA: TGTGCCAGCAGCCCTTTAATGAGGGGCACCGGGGAGCTGTTTTTT. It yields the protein CASSPLMRGTGELFF.

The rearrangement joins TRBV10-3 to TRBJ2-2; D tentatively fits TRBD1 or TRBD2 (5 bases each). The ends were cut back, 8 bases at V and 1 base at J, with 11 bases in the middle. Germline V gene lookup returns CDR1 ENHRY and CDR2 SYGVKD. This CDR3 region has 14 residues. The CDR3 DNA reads TGTGCCATCGGGGACGCACGGAACACCGGGGAGCTGTTTTTT. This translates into CAIGDARNTGELFF.

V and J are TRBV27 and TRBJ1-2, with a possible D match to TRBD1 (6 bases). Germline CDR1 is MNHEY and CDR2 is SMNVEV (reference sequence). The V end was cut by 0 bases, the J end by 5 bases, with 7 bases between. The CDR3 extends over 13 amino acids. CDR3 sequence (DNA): TGTGCCAGCAGTTTATCGAGGGGGTATGGCTACACCTTC. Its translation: CASSLSRGYGYTF.

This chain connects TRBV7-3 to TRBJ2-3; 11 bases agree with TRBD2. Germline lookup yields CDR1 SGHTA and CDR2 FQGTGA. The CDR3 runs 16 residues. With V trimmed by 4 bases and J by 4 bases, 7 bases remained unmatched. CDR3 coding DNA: TGTGCCAGCAGCTCGACTCATAGCGGGAGGGCAGATACGCAGTATTTT. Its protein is CASSSTHSGRADTQYF.

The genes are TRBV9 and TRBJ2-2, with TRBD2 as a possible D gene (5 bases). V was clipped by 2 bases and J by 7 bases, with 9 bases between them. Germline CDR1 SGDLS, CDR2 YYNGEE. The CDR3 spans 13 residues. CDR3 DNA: TGTGCCAGCAGCGTCGTACTAGGCGGGGAGCTGTTTTTT. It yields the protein CASSVVLGGELFF.

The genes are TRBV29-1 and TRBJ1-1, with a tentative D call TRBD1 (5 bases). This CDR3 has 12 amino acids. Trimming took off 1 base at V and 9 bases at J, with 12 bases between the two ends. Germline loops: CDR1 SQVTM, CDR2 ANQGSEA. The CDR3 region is CSVEGGGSKAFF. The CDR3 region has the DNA TGCAGCGTTGAAGGGGGGGGTAGTAAAGCTTTCTTT. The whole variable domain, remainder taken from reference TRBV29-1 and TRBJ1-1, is SAVISQKPSRDICQRGTSLTIQCQVDSQVTMMFWYRQQPGQSLTLIATANQGSEATYESGFVIDKFPISRPNLTFSTLTVSNMSPEDSSIYLCSVEGGGSKAFFGQGTRLTVV.

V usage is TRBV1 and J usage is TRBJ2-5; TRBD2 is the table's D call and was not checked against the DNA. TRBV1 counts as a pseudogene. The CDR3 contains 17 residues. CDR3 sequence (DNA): TGCACCAGCAGCCTAGAGAGTAGAGCGGGGGTAGGGGAGACCCAGTACTTC. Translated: CTSSLESRAGVGETQYF.

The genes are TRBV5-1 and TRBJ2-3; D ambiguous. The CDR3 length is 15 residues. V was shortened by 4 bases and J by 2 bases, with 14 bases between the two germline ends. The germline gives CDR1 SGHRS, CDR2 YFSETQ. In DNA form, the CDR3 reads TGCGCCAGCAGCCCGGCGGCCTTCTCCACAGATACGCAGTATTTT. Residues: CASSPAAFSTDTQYF.

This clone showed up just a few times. The CDR3 DNA sequence: TGTGCCAGCTCGTCTACACGGGACTCCCTGAACTACGAGCAGTACTTC. Protein: CASSSTRDSLNYEQYF. This sequence joins TRBV18 and TRBJ2-7; perhaps TRBD2 as D (6 bases). With 6 bases removed from V and 3 bases from J, the gap between germline ends came to 21 bases. The CDR3 is 16 amino acids. CDR1 is KGHSH, CDR2 LQKENI, per germline.

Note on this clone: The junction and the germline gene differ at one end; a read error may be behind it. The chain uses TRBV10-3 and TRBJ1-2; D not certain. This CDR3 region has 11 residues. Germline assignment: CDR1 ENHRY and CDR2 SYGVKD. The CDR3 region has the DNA TGTGCCATCAGTGAAAACCCGGGCCTTCTTTTC. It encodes CAISENPGLLF.

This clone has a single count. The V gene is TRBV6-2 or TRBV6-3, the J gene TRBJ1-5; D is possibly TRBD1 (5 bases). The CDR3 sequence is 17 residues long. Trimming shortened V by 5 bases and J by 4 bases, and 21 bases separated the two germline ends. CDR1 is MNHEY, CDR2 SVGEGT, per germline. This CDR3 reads CASSTAGPHMPNQPQHF. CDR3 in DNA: TGTGCCAGCAGTACAGCGGGGCCCCACATGCCTAATCAGCCCCAGCATTTT.

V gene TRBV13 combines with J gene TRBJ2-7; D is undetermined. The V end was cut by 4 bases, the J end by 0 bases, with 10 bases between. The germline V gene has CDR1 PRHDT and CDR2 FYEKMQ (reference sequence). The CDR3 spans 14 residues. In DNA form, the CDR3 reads TGTGCCAGCAGCTCTGGTCCGAGCTCCTACGAGCAGTACTTC. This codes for CASSSGPSSYEQYF. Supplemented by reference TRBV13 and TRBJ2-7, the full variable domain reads AAGVIQSPRHLIKEKRETATLKCYPIPRHDTVYWYQQGPGQDPQFLISFYEKMQSDKGSIPDRFSAQQFSDYHSELNMSSLELGDSALYFCASSSGPSSYEQYFGPGTRLTVT.

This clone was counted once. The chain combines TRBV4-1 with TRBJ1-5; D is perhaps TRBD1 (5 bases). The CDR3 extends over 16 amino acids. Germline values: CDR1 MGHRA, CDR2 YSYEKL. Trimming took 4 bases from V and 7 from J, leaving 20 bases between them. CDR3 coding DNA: TGCGCCAGCAGCCCGCAGATTGGGGGAAGGAAACAGCCCCAGCATTTT. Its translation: CASSPQIGGRKQPQHF.

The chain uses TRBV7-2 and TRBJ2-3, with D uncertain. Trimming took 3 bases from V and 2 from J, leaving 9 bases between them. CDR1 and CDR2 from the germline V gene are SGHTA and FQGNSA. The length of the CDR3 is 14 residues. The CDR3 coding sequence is TGTGCCAGCAGCTTCGGATTTGCCACAGATACGCAGTATTTT. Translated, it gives CASSFGFATDTQYF.

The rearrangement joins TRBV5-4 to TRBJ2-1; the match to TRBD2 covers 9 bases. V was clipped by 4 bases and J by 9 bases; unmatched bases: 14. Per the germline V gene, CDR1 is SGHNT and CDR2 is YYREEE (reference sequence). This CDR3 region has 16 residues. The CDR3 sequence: CASSPSTSGLIGEQFF. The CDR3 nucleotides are TGTGCCAGCAGCCCCTCGACTAGCGGCCTAATTGGTGAGCAGTTCTTC.

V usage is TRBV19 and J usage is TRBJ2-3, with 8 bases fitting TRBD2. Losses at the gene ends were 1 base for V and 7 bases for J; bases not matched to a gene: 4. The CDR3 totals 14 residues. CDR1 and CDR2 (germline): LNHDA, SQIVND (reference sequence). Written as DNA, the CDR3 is TGTGCCAGTAGTATAGCGGGAGGGCCGTATACGCAGTATTTT. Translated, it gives CASSIAGGPYTQYF.

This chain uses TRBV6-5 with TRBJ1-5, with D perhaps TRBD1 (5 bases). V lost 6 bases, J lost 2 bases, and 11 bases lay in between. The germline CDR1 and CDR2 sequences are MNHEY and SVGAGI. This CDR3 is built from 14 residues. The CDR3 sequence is CASSLMGGNQPQHF. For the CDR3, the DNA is TGTGCCAGCAGCCTAATGGGGGGCAATCAGCCCCAGCATTTT.

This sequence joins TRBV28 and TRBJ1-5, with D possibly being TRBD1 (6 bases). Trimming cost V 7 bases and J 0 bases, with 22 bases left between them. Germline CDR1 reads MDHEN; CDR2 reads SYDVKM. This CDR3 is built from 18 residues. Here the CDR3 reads CASTPGGAISYSNQPQHF. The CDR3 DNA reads TGTGCCAGCACCCCCGGGGGGGCCATCTCCTATAGCAATCAGCCCCAGCATTTT. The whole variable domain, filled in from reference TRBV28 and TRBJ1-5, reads DVKVTQSSRYLVKRTGEKVFLECVQDMDHENMFWYRQDPGLGLRLIYFSYDVKMKEKGDIPEGYSVSREKKERFSLILESASTNQTSMYLCASTPGGAISYSNQPQHFGDGTRLSIL.

Here the CDR3 reads CASSDRVGPENSPLHF. CDR3 DNA sequence: TGTGCCAGCAGTGATAGGGTGGGCCCGGAGAATTCACCCCTCCACTTT. The gene calls are TRBV2 and TRBJ1-6; D call uncertain. CDR3 length equals 16 residues. The germline V gene has CDR1 SNHLY and CDR2 FYNNEI. V was cut by 3 bases and J by 7 bases, with 16 bases left in between.